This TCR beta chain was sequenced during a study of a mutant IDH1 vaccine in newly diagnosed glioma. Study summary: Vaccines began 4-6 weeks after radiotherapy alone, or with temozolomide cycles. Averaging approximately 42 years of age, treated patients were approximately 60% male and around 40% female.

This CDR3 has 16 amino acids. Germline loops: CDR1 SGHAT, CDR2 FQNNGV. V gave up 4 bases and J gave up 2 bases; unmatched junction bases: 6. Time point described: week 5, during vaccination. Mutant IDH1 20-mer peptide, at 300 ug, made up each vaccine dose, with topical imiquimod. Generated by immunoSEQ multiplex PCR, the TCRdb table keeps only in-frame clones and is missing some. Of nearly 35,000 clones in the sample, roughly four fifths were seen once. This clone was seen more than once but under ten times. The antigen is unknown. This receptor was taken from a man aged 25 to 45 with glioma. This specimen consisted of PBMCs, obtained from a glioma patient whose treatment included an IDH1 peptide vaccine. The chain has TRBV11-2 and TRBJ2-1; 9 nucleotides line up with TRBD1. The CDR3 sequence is CASSSRQGVTYNEQFF. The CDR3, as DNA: TGTGCCAGCAGCTCCCGACAGGGGGTCACCTACAATGAGCAGTTCTTC.